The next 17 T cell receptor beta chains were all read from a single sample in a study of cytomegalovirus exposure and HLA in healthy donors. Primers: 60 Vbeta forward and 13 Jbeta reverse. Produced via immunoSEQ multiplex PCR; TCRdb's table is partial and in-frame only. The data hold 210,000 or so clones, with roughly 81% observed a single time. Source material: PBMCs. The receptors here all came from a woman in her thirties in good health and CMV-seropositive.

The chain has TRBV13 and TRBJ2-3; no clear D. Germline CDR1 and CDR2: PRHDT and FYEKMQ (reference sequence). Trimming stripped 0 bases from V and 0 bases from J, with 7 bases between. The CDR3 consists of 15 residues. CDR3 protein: CASSLGQTSTDTQYF. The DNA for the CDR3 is TGTGCCAGCAGCTTAGGCCAGACTAGCACAGATACGCAGTATTTT.

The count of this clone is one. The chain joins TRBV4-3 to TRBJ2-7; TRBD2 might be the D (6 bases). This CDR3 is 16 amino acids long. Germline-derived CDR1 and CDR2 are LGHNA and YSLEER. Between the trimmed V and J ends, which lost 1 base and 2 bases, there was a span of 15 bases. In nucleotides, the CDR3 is TGCGCCAGCAGCCAAGGCAACGGGAGATACCCCTACGAGCAGTACTTC. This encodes CASSQGNGRYPYEQYF.

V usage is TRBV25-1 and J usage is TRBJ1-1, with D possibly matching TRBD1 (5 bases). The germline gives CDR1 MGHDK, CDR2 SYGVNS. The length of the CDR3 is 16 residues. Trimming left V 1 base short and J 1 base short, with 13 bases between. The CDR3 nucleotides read TGTGCCAGCAGTGAATGGGGAGGGGTGAAGAACACTGAAGCTTTCTTT. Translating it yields CASSEWGGVKNTEAFF.

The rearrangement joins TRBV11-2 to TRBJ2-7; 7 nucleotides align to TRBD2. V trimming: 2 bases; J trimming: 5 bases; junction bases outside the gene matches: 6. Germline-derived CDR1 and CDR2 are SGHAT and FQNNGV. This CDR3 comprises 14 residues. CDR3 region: CASSLTRGSHEQYF. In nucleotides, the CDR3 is TGTGCCAGCAGCTTAACGCGGGGGAGTCACGAGCAGTACTTC.

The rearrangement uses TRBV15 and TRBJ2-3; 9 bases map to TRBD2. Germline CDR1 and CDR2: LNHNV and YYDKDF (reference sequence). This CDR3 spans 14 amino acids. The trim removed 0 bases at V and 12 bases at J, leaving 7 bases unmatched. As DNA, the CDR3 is TGTGCCACCAGCAGAGAAACCGGGACTAGCCCTCAGTATTTT. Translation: CATSRETGTSPQYF. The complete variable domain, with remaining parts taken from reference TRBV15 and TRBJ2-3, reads DAMVIQNPRYQVTQFGKPVTLSCSQTLNHNVMYWYQQKSSQAPKLLFHYYDKDFNNEADTPDNFQSRRPNTSFCFLDIRSPGLGDTAMYLCATSRETGTSPQYFGPGTRLTVL.

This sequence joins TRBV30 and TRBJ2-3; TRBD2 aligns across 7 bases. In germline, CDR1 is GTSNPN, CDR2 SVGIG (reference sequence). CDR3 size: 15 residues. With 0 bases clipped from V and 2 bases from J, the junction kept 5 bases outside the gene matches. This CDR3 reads CAWSVASGATDTQYF. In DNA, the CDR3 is TGTGCCTGGAGTGTAGCTAGCGGTGCCACAGATACGCAGTATTTT.

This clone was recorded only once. In DNA form, the CDR3 reads TGTGCCAGCAGCCGAAACAGGGGCCCCCAACCGGGACAGCCCCAGCATTTT. Its protein product is CASSRNRGPQPGQPQHF. This chain joins TRBV28 and TRBJ1-5; 7 positions match TRBD1. This CDR3 has 17 residues. V shed 6 bases and J 7 bases; nucleotides not matched to a gene: 18. Germline V lookup: CDR1 MDHEN, CDR2 SYDVKM.

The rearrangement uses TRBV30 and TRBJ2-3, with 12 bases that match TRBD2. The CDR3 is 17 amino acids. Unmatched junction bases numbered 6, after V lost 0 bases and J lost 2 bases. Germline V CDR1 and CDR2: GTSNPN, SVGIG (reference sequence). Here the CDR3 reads CAWSVQRTSGVTDTQYF. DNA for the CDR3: TGTGCCTGGAGTGTACAGCGGACTAGCGGGGTCACAGATACGCAGTATTTT.

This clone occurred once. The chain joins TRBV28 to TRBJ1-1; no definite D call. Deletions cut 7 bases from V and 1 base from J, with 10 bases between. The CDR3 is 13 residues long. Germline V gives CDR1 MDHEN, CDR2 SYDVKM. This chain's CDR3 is CASTSPGNTEAFF. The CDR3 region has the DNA TGTGCCAGCACCTCACCGGGGAACACTGAAGCTTTCTTT.

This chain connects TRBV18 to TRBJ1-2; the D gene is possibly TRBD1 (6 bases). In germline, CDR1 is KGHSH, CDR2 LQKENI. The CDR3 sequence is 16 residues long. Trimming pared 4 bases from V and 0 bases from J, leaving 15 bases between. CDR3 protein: CASSLRGASPNYGYTF. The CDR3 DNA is TGTGCCAGCTCACTTCGGGGGGCGTCCCCTAACTATGGCTACACCTTC.

The CDR3 bases are TGTGCCAGCAGTTTTTTTAGCGGGGGATACTCTGGGGCCAACGTCCTGACTTTC. Translating it yields CASSFFSGGYSGANVLTF. The V and J genes are TRBV27 and TRBJ2-6, with TRBD2 identical over 9 bases. Losses at the gene ends were 3 bases for V and 0 bases for J; bases not matched to a gene: 6. This CDR3 has 18 residues. Germline assignment: CDR1 MNHEY and CDR2 SMNVEV (reference sequence). Full variable domain (missing parts from reference TRBV27 and TRBJ2-6): EAQVTQNPRYLITVTGKKLTVTCSQNMNHEYMSWYRQDPGLGLRQIYYSMNVEVTDKGDVPEGYKVSRKEKRNFPLILESPSPNQTSLYFCASSFFSGGYSGANVLTFGAGSRLTVL.

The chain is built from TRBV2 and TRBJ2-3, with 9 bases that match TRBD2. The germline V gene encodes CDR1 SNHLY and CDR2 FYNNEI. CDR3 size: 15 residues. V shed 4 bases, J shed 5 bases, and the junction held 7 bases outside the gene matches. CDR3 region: CASSGLAGGLDTQYF. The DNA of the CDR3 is TGTGCCAGCAGTGGACTGGCGGGAGGGTTAGATACGCAGTATTTT. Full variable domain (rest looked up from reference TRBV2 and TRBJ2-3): EPEVTQTPSHQVTQMGQEVILRCVPISNHLYFYWYRQILGQKVEFLVSFYNNEISEKSEIFDDQFSVERPDGSNFTLKIRSTKLEDSAMYFCASSGLAGGLDTQYFGPGTRLTVL.

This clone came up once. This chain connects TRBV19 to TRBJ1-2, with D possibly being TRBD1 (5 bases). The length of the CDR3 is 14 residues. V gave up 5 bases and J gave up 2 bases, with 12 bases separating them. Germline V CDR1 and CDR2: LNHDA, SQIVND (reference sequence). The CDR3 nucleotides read TGTGCCAGTAGTCCAGGGTATATAAACTATGGCTACACCTTC. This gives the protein CASSPGYINYGYTF.

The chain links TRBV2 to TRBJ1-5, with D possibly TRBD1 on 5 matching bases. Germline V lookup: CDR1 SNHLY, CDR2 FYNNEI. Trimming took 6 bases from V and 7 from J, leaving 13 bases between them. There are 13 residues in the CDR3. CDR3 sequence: CASSSGGTQPQHF. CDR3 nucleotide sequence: TGTGCCAGCAGCTCCGGGGGAACCCAGCCCCAGCATTTT. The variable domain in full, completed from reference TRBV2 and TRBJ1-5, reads EPEVTQTPSHQVTQMGQEVILRCVPISNHLYFYWYRQILGQKVEFLVSFYNNEISEKSEIFDDQFSVERPDGSNFTLKIRSTKLEDSAMYFCASSSGGTQPQHFGDGTRLSIL.

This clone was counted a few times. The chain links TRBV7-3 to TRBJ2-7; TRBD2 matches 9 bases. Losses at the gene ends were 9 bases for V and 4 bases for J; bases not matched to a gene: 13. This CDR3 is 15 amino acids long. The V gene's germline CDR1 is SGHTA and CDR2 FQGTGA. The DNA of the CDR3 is TGTGCCAGTACCGCCGGCGGGGGGGCTAGTTACGAGCAGTACTTC. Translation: CASTAGGGASYEQYF.

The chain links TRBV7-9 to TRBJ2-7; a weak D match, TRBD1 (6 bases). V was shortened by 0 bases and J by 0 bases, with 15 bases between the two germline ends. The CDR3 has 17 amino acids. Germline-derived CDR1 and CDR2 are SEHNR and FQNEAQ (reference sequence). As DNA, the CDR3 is TGTGCCAGCAGCTTAGCCCTGGGACACGACCACTCCTACGAGCAGTACTTC. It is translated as CASSLALGHDHSYEQYF.

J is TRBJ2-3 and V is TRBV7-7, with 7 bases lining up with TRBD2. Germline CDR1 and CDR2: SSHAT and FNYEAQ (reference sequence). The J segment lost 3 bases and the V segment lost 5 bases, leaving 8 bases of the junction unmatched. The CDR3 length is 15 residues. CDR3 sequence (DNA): TGTGCCAGCAGCCGTGACCTAGCGGCTACAGATACGCAGTATTTT. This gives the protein CASSRDLAATDTQYF.